The 10 T cell receptor beta chains presented below share a single source sample, sequenced in a study of cytomegalovirus exposure and HLA in healthy donors. Use of 60 Vbeta and 13 Jbeta primers characterized the PCR. Method: immunoSEQ multiplex PCR; TCRdb's copy keeps in-frame clones and lacks some. In total, the table holds about 200,000 clones. Source material: PBMCs. All receptors come from a boy aged 5-17 years in good health and CMV-seronegative.

The gene calls are TRBV6-4 and TRBJ1-2; TRBD1 is a possible D gene (5 bases). V lost 0 bases, J lost 2 bases, and 10 bases lay in between. CDR3 length: 15 amino acids. Germline CDR1 and CDR2: MRHNA and SNTAGT. In nucleotides, the CDR3 is TGTGCCAGCAGTGACTCCCTCGACAGCAACTATGGCTACACCTTC. It translates to CASSDSLDSNYGYTF.

On this clone itself: The DNA is left out, because the CDR3 cannot be placed on it with certainty; the CDR3 is given as TCRdb lists it. This chain joins TRBV4-1 and TRBJ1-1. The germline CDR1 and CDR2 sequences are MGHRA and YSYEKL. The CDR3 numbers 13 amino acids, ends counted. CDR3 sequence reads: CASSQVGEGSKAF.

This sequence joins TRBV5-1 and TRBJ2-7, with a weak D call TRBD2 (6 bases). The germline V gene encodes CDR1 SGHRS and CDR2 YFSETQ. This CDR3 contains 11 residues. Between the trimmed V and J ends, which lost 4 bases and 7 bases, there was a span of 9 bases. In DNA, the CDR3 is TGCGCCAGCAGCCTCCGGGGGGAGCAGTACTTC. Its protein product is CASSLRGEQYF.

The gene calls are TRBV6-1 and TRBJ2-7; D may be TRBD2 (6 bases). The germline CDR1 and CDR2 sequences are MNHNS and SASEGT. The CDR3 extends over 15 amino acids. Trimming cost V 0 bases and J 1 base, with 10 bases left between them. As DNA, the CDR3 is TGTGCCAGCAGTGAAGCAGGGGCGGGATCCTACGAGCAGTACTTC. It is translated as CASSEAGAGSYEQYF.

The V gene is TRBV6-1, the J gene TRBJ1-1, with 9 bases identical to TRBD1. The CDR3 is 15 residues long. Germline V gives CDR1 MNHNS, CDR2 SASEGT. Trimming took 6 bases from V and 1 from J; bases not matched to a gene: 6. The CDR3 coding sequence is TGTGCCAGCAGCGTGGACAGGGGCTCGAACACTGAAGCTTTCTTT. Encoded protein: CASSVDRGSNTEAFF.

The CDR3 DNA sequence: TGCGCCAGCAGCCATATTTTCAGGGGATTGAATTCACCCCTCCACTTT. Its protein is CASSHIFRGLNSPLHF. This chain links TRBV4-1 with TRBJ1-6; D is possibly TRBD1 (6 bases). The germline CDR1 and CDR2 sequences are MGHRA and YSYEKL. With 3 bases removed from V and 7 bases from J, the gap between germline ends came to 16 bases. This CDR3 is 16 amino acids long.

This chain links TRBV27 with TRBJ2-1; 7 bases map to TRBD1. Germline lookup yields CDR1 MNHEY and CDR2 SMNVEV (reference sequence). The CDR3 length is 15 residues. The J segment lost 0 bases and the V segment lost 8 bases, leaving 7 bases of the junction unmatched. CDR3 coding DNA: TGTGCCAGCCGCCCCGGACAGGCCTCCTACAATGAGCAGTTCTTC. Translation gives CASRPGQASYNEQFF.

This CDR3 reads CASSLGSGHEKLFF. The CDR3 nucleotides are TGTGCCAGCAGCTTAGGTTCGGGTCATGAAAAACTGTTTTTT. This sequence joins TRBV11-1 and TRBJ1-4; D is undetermined. CDR1 and CDR2 from the germline V gene are SGHAT and FQDESV (reference sequence). Trimming stripped 1 base from V and 6 bases from J, with 9 bases between. This CDR3 contains 14 residues.

V is TRBV6-1 and J is TRBJ2-7; 7 nucleotides line up with TRBD2. V was clipped by 5 bases and J by 7 bases; unmatched bases: 11. The CDR3 has 14 amino acids. Germline-derived CDR1 and CDR2 are MNHNS and SASEGT. The CDR3 DNA reads as TGTGCCAGCAGTCCCGGACTAGGGGTAGGGGAGCAGTACTTC. Encoded protein: CASSPGLGVGEQYF.

This chain connects TRBV7-6 to TRBJ1-1; perhaps TRBD1 as D (6 bases). Germline CDR1 SGHVS, CDR2 FNYEAQ. The CDR3 is made up of 13 amino acids. The V end lost 5 bases, the J end lost 1 base, and 8 bases lay between the germline ends. For the CDR3, the DNA is TGTGCCAGCAGCCCACAGGGGAACACTGAAGCTTTCTTT. This gives the protein CASSPQGNTEAFF. Together with reference TRBV7-6 and TRBJ1-1, the CDR3 gives the full variable domain: GAGVSQSPRYKVTKRGQDVALRCDPISGHVSLYWYRQALGQGPEFLTYFNYEAQQDKSGLPNDRFSAERPEGSISTLTIQRTEQRDSAMYRCASSPQGNTEAFFGQGTRLTVV.